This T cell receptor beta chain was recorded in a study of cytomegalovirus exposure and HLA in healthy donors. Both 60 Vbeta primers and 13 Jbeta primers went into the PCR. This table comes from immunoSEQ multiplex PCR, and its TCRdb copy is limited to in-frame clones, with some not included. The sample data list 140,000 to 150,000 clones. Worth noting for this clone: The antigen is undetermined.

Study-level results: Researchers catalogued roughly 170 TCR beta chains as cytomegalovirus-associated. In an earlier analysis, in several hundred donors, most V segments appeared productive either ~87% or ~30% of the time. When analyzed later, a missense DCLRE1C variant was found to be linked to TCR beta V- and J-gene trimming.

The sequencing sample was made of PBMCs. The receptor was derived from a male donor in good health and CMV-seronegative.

The CDR3 DNA follows: TGCAGCGTTGGTGGGACTAGCGGGGGTCCTGGGACCCAGTACTTC. Protein sequence: CSVGGTSGGPGTQYF. The chain is built from TRBV29-1 and TRBJ2-5, with 14 bases matching TRBD2. This CDR3 spans 15 amino acids. Trimming removed 4 bases from V and 7 bases from J; junction bases left unmatched: 8. The V gene's germline CDR1 is SQVTM and CDR2 ANQGSEA.